The sequence of this T cell receptor beta chain was determined in a study of neoadjuvant anti-PD-1 for oral cavity cancer. Study-level information: Patients without progression got a fourth dose around day 43.

Some clones are missing from TCRdb's copy, which holds only in-frame ones; the method was immunoSEQ multiplex PCR. The repertoire holds approximately 35,000 clones, around 87% seen once, with about 3.7% in the top ten. This CDR3 region has 13 residues. The V end lost 1 base, the J end lost 5 bases, and 6 bases lay between the germline ends. Germline V CDR1 and CDR2: SGHTA, FQGNSA. The starting material was PBMCs, obtained before nivolumab (anti-PD-1) treatment. The rearrangement joins TRBV7-2 to TRBJ2-4, with unresolved D. This receptor was taken from a person aged 40 to 85 with oral cavity squamous cell carcinoma. The CDR3 region has the DNA TGTGCCAGCAGCTTAGGCCAGGAAAACATTCAGTACTTC. Residues: CASSLGQENIQYF.